This paragraph covers one T cell receptor (beta chain) sequence. No antigen is known for it. The study ran its PCR with 60 Vbeta and 13 Jbeta primers. Only in-frame clones appear in the TCRdb table, and some are missing; sequencing was by immunoSEQ multiplex PCR. The repertoire consists of about 120,000 clones, with 70% to 85% occurring once and the leading ten covering roughly 4%. The source of the sample is a study of cytomegalovirus exposure and HLA in healthy donors. Study at large: There were 117 million unique TCR beta sequences, drawn from about 200 million T cells, in an earlier analysis.

Overall study results and limits: HLA alleles showed associations with 15,000 to 20,000 TCR beta sequences in a later analysis, at a 0.05 false discovery rate. Productive rates of about 90% or about 30% were seen for most TCR beta V segments in an earlier analysis.

This donor's CMV serostatus is unrecorded. Sequencing was performed on PBMCs. This clonotype was obtained from a human donor in good health.

This CDR3 reads CASSLTPANYGYTF. CDR3 sequence (DNA): TGTGCCAGCAGTTTAACCCCAGCTAACTATGGCTACACCTTC. The gene calls are TRBV28 and TRBJ1-2, with D unresolved. The CDR3 loop spans 14 amino acids. The ends were cut back, 2 bases at V and 0 bases at J, with 7 bases in the middle. Germline loops: CDR1 MDHEN, CDR2 SYDVKM.